These 11 T cell receptor beta chains were all obtained from the same sample, sequenced in a study of blood T cell repertoires in COVID-19. Sequencing was performed with immunoSEQ multiplex PCR; in TCRdb, only in-frame clones are kept and a portion is missing. The data show roughly 130,000 clones, roughly 77% seen once. The sample comprised peripheral blood. These receptors all come from a man in his sixties with active or convalescent COVID-19.

The chain joins TRBV7-2 to TRBJ1-1; TRBD1 agrees at 9 bases. The CDR3 extends over 14 amino acids. V gave up 6 bases and J gave up 5 bases; unmatched junction bases: 7. Germline V gives CDR1 SGHTA, CDR2 FQGNSA. The CDR3 spells CASRTQGAGTEAFF. The CDR3 coding sequence is TGTGCCAGCAGAACACAGGGGGCGGGTACTGAAGCTTTCTTT.

The chain carries TRBV7-3 and TRBJ2-2; 7 nucleotides agree with TRBD2. The CDR3 consists of 17 residues. Germline V lookup: CDR1 SGHTA, CDR2 FQGTGA. The V segment lost 5 bases and the J segment 0 bases; nucleotides outside the gene matches: 9. DNA of the CDR3: TGTGCCAGCAGCCCAGACGGGGGGAGAACGAACACCGGGGAGCTGTTTTTT. Translation: CASSPDGGRTNTGELFF.

The chain is built from TRBV5-6 and TRBJ2-7, with D tentatively TRBD2 (5 bases). This CDR3 comprises 15 residues. Looked up from germline, CDR1 is SGHDT and CDR2 is YYEEEE. V dropped 4 bases and J dropped 1 base, with 15 bases sitting between them. DNA of the CDR3: TGTGCCAGCAGCCGTGGACGGACTGGATCCTACGAGCAGTACTTC. Translation gives CASSRGRTGSYEQYF.

V is TRBV27 and J is TRBJ2-1, with TRBD1 matching over 8 bases. V shed 4 bases and J 8 bases; nucleotides not matched to a gene: 10. Germline CDR1 MNHEY, CDR2 SMNVEV (reference sequence). This CDR3 comprises 15 residues. CDR3 sequence: CASSSPSGGVYEQFF. The DNA of the CDR3 is TGTGCCAGCAGTTCCCCCTCAGGGGGCGTTTATGAGCAGTTCTTC.

The rearrangement links TRBV10-3 to TRBJ2-3, with TRBD1 matching over 12 bases. Germline V gives CDR1 ENHRY, CDR2 SYGVKD. The CDR3 has 17 amino acids. J was trimmed by 5 bases and V by 3 bases; bases with no gene match: 9. The DNA for the CDR3 is TGTGCCATCAGTGATACCGGGACAGGGGGCTTGGGAGATACGCAGTATTTT. It encodes CAISDTGTGGLGDTQYF.

The CDR3 DNA sequence: TGTGCCAGCAGCTTCACCAGAGGGTCAGATACGCAGTATTTT. The encoded protein is CASSFTRGSDTQYF. The gene calls are TRBV7-3 and TRBJ2-3; possible D gene TRBD2, 5 bases. V was pared by 3 bases and J by 4 bases, with 11 bases between. The germline V gene has CDR1 SGHTA and CDR2 FQGTGA. The CDR3 loop spans 14 amino acids.

This clone was seen more than once but under ten times. This CDR3 is CASSPLGGRGKSAEAFF. Here the CDR3 DNA reads TGTGCCAGCAGTCCCCTGGGGGGGCGTGGTAAATCGGCTGAAGCTTTCTTT. The chain has TRBV6-6 and TRBJ1-1; D might be TRBD1 (6 bases). The CDR3 runs 17 residues. Trimming removed 5 bases at V and 6 bases at J, with 25 bases between. Germline V gene sequence: CDR1 MNHNY, CDR2 SVGAGI (reference sequence).

This clone was seen a single time. The chain combines TRBV7-2 with TRBJ2-7; TRBD1 might be the D (5 bases). There are 14 residues in the CDR3. Germline V lookup: CDR1 SGHTA, CDR2 FQGNSA. Trimming took 6 bases from V and 0 from J, leaving 12 bases between them. The CDR3 DNA is TGTGCCAGCAGACTGACAGTCTTCTCCTACGAGCAGTACTTC. It translates to CASRLTVFSYEQYF.

Only a few counts were recorded for this clone. The rearrangement uses TRBV18 and TRBJ2-7, with TRBD1 matching over 8 bases. V trimming: 4 bases; J trimming: 1 base; junction bases outside the gene matches: 3. Germline V gene data show CDR1 as KGHSH and CDR2 as LQKENI. CDR3 length equals 14 residues. In DNA, the CDR3 is TGTGCCAGCTCACTGGGGACAGGTTCCTACGAGCAGTACTTC. Residues: CASSLGTGSYEQYF.

The chain has TRBV19 and TRBJ2-4, with 11 bases identical to TRBD2. Trimming removed 4 bases from V and 9 bases from J; junction bases left unmatched: 8. The CDR3 consists of 15 residues. The germline CDR1 and CDR2 sequences are LNHDA and SQIVND (reference sequence). The CDR3 sequence: CASSKLAGARIIQYF. DNA for the CDR3: TGTGCCAGTAGTAAACTAGCGGGAGCCAGGATCATTCAGTACTTC.

The chain recombines TRBV9 with TRBJ2-2, with D possibly matching TRBD2 (6 bases). Deletions cut 3 bases from V and 1 base from J, with 10 bases between. CDR1 SGDLS and CDR2 YYNGEE come from the germline V gene. This CDR3 has 15 amino acids. The CDR3 DNA is TGTGCCAGCAGCGCCGGGACTCAGAACACCGGGGAGCTGTTTTTT. Translation: CASSAGTQNTGELFF. The entire variable domain, with the rest obtained from reference TRBV9 and TRBJ2-2, is as follows: DSGVTQTPKHLITATGQRVTLRCSPRSGDLSVYWYQQSLDQGLQFLIQYYNGEERAKGNILERFSAQQFPDLHSELNLSSLELGDSALYFCASSAGTQNTGELFFGEGSRLTVL.